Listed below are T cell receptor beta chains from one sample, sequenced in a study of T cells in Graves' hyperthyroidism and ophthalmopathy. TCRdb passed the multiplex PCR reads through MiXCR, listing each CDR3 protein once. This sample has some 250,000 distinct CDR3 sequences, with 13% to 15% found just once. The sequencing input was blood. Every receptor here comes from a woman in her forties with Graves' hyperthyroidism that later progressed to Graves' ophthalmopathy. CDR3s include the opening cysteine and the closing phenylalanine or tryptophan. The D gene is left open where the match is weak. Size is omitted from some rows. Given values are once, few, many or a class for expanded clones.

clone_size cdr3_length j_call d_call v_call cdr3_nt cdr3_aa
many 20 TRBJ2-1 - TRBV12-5 TGTGCTAGTGGTTTGGACCTCCGGTCAACTCTCCGGGGGTCCTACAATGAGCAGTTCTTC CASGLDLRSTLRGSYNEQFF
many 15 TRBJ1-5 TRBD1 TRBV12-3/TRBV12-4 TGTGCCAGCAGCCCCGGGACAGGGGGTGTTCAGCCCCAGCATTTT CASSPGTGGVQPQHF
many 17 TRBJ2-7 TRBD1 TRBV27 TGTGCCAGCAGTTTAAAATACGAGACAGGGAGCTCCTACGAGCAGTACTTC CASSLKYETGSSYEQYF
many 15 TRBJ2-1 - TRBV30 TGTGCCTGGAAACTTTGGCTAGGGATATACAATGAGCAGTTCTTC CAWKLWLGIYNEQFF
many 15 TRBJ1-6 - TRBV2 TGTGCCAGCAGTGGCACCCGAATCTATAATTCACCCCTCCACTTT CASSGTRIYNSPLHF
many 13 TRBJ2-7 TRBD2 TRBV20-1 TGCAGTGCTCCCGGGACTATGCCCTACGAGCAGTACTTC CSAPGTMPYEQYF
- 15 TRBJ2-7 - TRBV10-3 TGTGCCATCAGTGACCCTACAGGGAACGCCTACGGGCAGTACTTC CAISDPTGNAYGQYF
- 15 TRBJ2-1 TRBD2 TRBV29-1 TGCAGCGTTGACCATTATGGCGGGAGCAAGGATGAGCAGTTCTTC CSVDHYGGSKDEQFF
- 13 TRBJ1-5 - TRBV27 TGTGCCAGCGGGTACCTAGGGCTTCAGCCCCAGCATTTT CASGYLGLQPQHF
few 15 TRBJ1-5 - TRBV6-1 TGTGCCAGCAGGTATGGACAGTTTAGCAATCAGCCCCAGCATTTT CASRYGQFSNQPQHF
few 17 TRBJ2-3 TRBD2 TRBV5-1 TGCGCCAGCAGCTCGCCAGTACGCGGGAGTTCCACAGATACGCAGTATTTT CASSSPVRGSSTDTQYF
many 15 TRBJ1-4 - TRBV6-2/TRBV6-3 TGTGCCAGCAGTTACATATTGTCGTCTAATGAAAAACTGTTTTTT CASSYILSSNEKLFF
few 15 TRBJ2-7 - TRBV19 TGTGCCAGTAGTATAGGAATAGCGACAACCTACGAGCAGTACTTC CASSIGIATTYEQYF
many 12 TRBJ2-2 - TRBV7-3 TGTGCCAGCACCGCTGGAACCGGGGAGCTGTTTTTT CASTAGTGELFF
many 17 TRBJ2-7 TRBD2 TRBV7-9 TGTGCCAGCAGCCCGCCCTTGGCGGGGCTAGCGGGAGACGAGCAGTACTTC CASSPPLAGLAGDEQYF
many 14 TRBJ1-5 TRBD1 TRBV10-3 TGTGCCATCAGTTTCGACAGGGTCAATCAGCCCCAGCATTTT CAISFDRVNQPQHF
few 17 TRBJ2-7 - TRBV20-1 TGCAGTGCTAGAACCCGAAACCTTCCCCAGAAGACCTACGAGCAGTACTTC CSARTRNLPQKTYEQYF
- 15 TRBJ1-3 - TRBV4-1 TGCGCCAGCAGCCAAGGACAGTACTCTGGAAACACCATATATTTT CASSQGQYSGNTIYF
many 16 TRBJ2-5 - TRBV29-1 TGCAGCGTTGCCGTAGAGGGGATAGGGTCCCAAGAGACCCAGTACTTC CSVAVEGIGSQETQYF
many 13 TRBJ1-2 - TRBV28 TGTGCCAGCAGTCCGCCAACTAACTATGGCTACACCTTC CASSPPTNYGYTF
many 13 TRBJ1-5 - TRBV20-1 TGCAGTGCTAGGCAGTCCTATAATCAGCCCCAGCATTTT CSARQSYNQPQHF
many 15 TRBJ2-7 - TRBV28 TGTGCCAGCAGAAATTTTGGCACGCTCTCCTACGAGCAGTACTTC CASRNFGTLSYEQYF
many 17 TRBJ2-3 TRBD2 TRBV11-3 TGTGCCAGCAGCCTATCCGTGGGGGGGATCGGCACAGATACGCAGTATTTT CASSLSVGGIGTDTQYF
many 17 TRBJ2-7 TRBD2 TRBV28 TGTGCCAGCAGCACGGATAGGACTAGCGGGAGGAAATACGAGCAGTACTTC CASSTDRTSGRKYEQYF
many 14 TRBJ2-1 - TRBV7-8 TGTGCCAGCAGCATTACCGACGAGTACAATGAGCAGTTCTTC CASSITDEYNEQFF
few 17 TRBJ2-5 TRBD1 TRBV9 TGTGCCAGCGGCCCCCCCGGGACAGGGTCGTTCGGAGAGACCCAGTACTTC CASGPPGTGSFGETQYF
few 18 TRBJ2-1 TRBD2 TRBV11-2 TGTGCCAGCAGCTTACCGGGACTAGCGGGAGGGTCCGGCAATGAGCAGTTCTTC CASSLPGLAGGSGNEQFF
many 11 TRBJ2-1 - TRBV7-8 TGTGCCAGCAGCGCCCTAAGAGAGCAGTTCTTC CASSALREQFF
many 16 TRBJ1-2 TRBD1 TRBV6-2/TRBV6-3 TGTGCCAGCAGTGTTCCTCGACAGGGAGCTAACTATGGCTACACCTTC CASSVPRQGANYGYTF
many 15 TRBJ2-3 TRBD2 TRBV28 TGTGCCAGCAGGCTAGCGGGAGGAATGATTGATACGCAGTATTTT CASRLAGGMIDTQYF
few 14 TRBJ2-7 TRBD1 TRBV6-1 TGTGCCAGTAGTGGGACAGGGAATTCCTACGAGCAGTACTTC CASSGTGNSYEQYF
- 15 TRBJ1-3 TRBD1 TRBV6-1 TGTGCCAGCAGCCACCTGGACAGGGCGGGAAACACCATATATTTT CASSHLDRAGNTIYF
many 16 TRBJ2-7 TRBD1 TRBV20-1 TGCAGTGCCCCGACCGGGACAGGGTCCTCTCCCTACGAGCAGTACTTC CSAPTGTGSSPYEQYF
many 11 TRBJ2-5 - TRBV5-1 TGCGCCAGCAGCTTGACGGAGACCCAGTACTTC CASSLTETQYF
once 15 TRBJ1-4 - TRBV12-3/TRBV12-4 TGTGCCAGCAGTTTGATTATTCGGCGAAATGAAAAACTGTTTTTT CASSLIIRRNEKLFF
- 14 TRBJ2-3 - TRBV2 TGTGCCAGCAGTCCAGGGATGAATGGAGCTACGCAGTATTTT CASSPGMNGATQYF
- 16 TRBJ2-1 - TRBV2 TGTGCCAGCAGTGATCCTTTGTACCCAATCGACAATGAGCAGTTCTTC CASSDPLYPIDNEQFF
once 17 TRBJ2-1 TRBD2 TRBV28 TGTGCCAGCAAGGGACTAGCGGGGTTATACTCCTACAATGAGCAGTTCTTC CASKGLAGLYSYNEQFF
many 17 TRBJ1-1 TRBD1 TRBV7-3 TGTGCCAGCAGCCTCCCCCACCGACAGGGGGCGACCACTGAAGCTTTCTTT CASSLPHRQGATTEAFF
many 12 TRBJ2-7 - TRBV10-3 TGTGCCATCAGTGACCTTTCCTACGAGCAGTACTTC CAISDLSYEQYF
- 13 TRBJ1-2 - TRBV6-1 TGTGCCAGCAGCCCTGGGCCGGGGGAGAGCTACACCTTC CASSPGPGESYTF
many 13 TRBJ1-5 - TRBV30 TGTGCCTGGAGTAGGGGGGGGGCTCAGCCCCAGCATTTT CAWSRGGAQPQHF